One sample yielded the 5 T cell receptor beta chains listed below, sequenced in a study of blood T cell repertoires in COVID-19. Produced via immunoSEQ multiplex PCR; TCRdb's table is partial and in-frame only. The sample includes approximately 380,000 clones, roughly 90% of them seen just once. The sequencing input was PBMCs or T cells enriched from blood (not recorded which). These receptors were obtained from a woman in her forties who had been exposed to COVID-19.

This clone was picked up one time. V usage is TRBV12-3 or TRBV12-4 and J usage is TRBJ1-6; perhaps TRBD1 as D (6 bases). CDR3 length: 12 amino acids. V dropped 8 bases and J dropped 7 bases, with 9 bases sitting between them. CDR3 nucleotide sequence: TGTGCCAGCGCAGGGGCCAATTCACCCCTCCACTTT. This codes for CASAGANSPLHF.

V and J are TRBV6-5 and TRBJ2-7; 8 nucleotides line up with TRBD2. CDR3 length: 15 amino acids. Germline trimming cut 5 bases from V and 4 bases from J; bases unmatched to any gene: 10. Germline CDR1 and CDR2: MNHEY and SVGAGI. The CDR3 region has the DNA TGTGCCAGCAGTAAATATAGCGGGGAGATATACGAGCAGTACTTC. Protein: CASSKYSGEIYEQYF.

The chain combines TRBV23-1 with TRBJ1-5, with D maybe TRBD1 (6 bases). TRBV23-1 is an ORF; its function is uncertain. The germline V and J ends were trimmed by 3 bases and 2 bases, with 35 bases remaining between them. This CDR3 has 23 residues. DNA for the CDR3: TGCGCCAGCAGTCATATCCCGGGACACCCGAATAGGGGATATGACGACGGCAATCAGCCCCAGCATTTT. Its protein is CASSHIPGHPNRGYDDGNQPQHF.

The chain links TRBV30 to TRBJ2-3; the match to TRBD2 covers 10 bases. The germline gives CDR1 GTSNPN, CDR2 SVGIG (reference sequence). The CDR3 is 18 residues long. The V and J ends lost 3 bases and 0 bases, in that order; junction bases with no gene match: 12. The CDR3 DNA follows: TGTGCCTGGAGGAAGGTGATGGCTAGCGGGGGAAGCACAGATACGCAGTATTTT. Amino acid sequence: CAWRKVMASGGSTDTQYF.

The chain uses TRBV5-8 and TRBJ1-1, with 7 bases aligning to TRBD1. Per the germline V gene, CDR1 is SGHTS and CDR2 is YDEGEE. The CDR3 length is 13 residues. Trimming removed 4 bases from V and 4 bases from J; junction bases left unmatched: 4. The CDR3 is CASSLDRVTEAFF. The CDR3 DNA reads as TGTGCCAGCAGCCTCGACAGGGTCACTGAAGCTTTCTTT.